These 5 T cell receptor beta chains were sequenced from one sample in a study of glioma-infiltrating T cells after dendritic cell vaccination. Sample time point: after dendritic cell vaccination, including at tumor progression/relapse. Method: immunoSEQ multiplex PCR; TCRdb's copy keeps in-frame clones and lacks some. The sample yields roughly 87,000 clones, around 83% seen once. Specimen: blood, collected after dendritic cell vaccination. The receptor source for this set is a human donor with glioblastoma.

The J gene is TRBJ2-3, the V gene TRBV27; maybe TRBD1 (8 bases). The CDR3 consists of 14 residues. Germline values: CDR1 MNHEY, CDR2 SMNVEV (reference sequence). Trimming left V 8 bases short and J 4 bases short, with 16 bases between. The CDR3 coding sequence is TGTGCCAGCCTAGACAGGGGAGGGGCAGATACGCAGTATTTT. Amino acids: CASLDRGGADTQYF.

The sample holds one count of this clone. The rearrangement links TRBV6-4 to TRBJ1-2, with a possible D match to TRBD1 (5 bases). V was trimmed by 0 bases and J by 7 bases, leaving 6 bases between them. Germline values: CDR1 MRHNA, CDR2 SNTAGT. CDR3 size: 12 residues. Written as DNA, the CDR3 is TGTGCCAGCAGTGACTCGGGGGGTGGCTACACCTTC. It codes for CASSDSGGGYTF.

V and J are TRBV11-2 and TRBJ2-4, with 8 bases identical to TRBD1. The CDR3 sequence is 15 residues long. Germline V gives CDR1 SGHAT, CDR2 FQNNGV. The V gene end was trimmed by 2 bases and the J gene end by 1 base; junction bases not matched to a gene: 1. The CDR3 coding sequence is TGTGCCAGCAGCTTAAACAGGGGGGCCAAAAACATTCAGTACTTC. Its translation is CASSLNRGAKNIQYF.

V gene TRBV10-3 combines with J gene TRBJ1-6; tentatively, D is TRBD1 (6 bases). Trimming took 3 bases from V and 13 from J, leaving 13 bases between them. The CDR3 runs to 13 residues. Germline CDR1 ENHRY, CDR2 SYGVKD. The CDR3 is CAISEQGADPLHF. DNA for the CDR3: TGTGCCATCAGTGAACAGGGCGCGGATCCCCTCCACTTT.

The chain links TRBV13 to TRBJ2-1; maybe TRBD2 (5 bases). CDR3 length: 14 amino acids. V lost 6 bases and J lost 0, with 9 bases in between. Germline CDR1 PRHDT, CDR2 FYEKMQ (reference sequence). CDR3 in DNA: TGTGCCAGCAGAAGGGAGAGCTCCTACAATGAGCAGTTCTTC. Amino acids: CASRRESSYNEQFF. The full variable domain, its missing parts supplied by reference TRBV13 and TRBJ2-1, is AAGVIQSPRHLIKEKRETATLKCYPIPRHDTVYWYQQGPGQDPQFLISFYEKMQSDKGSIPDRFSAQQFSDYHSELNMSSLELGDSALYFCASRRESSYNEQFFGPGTRLTVL.